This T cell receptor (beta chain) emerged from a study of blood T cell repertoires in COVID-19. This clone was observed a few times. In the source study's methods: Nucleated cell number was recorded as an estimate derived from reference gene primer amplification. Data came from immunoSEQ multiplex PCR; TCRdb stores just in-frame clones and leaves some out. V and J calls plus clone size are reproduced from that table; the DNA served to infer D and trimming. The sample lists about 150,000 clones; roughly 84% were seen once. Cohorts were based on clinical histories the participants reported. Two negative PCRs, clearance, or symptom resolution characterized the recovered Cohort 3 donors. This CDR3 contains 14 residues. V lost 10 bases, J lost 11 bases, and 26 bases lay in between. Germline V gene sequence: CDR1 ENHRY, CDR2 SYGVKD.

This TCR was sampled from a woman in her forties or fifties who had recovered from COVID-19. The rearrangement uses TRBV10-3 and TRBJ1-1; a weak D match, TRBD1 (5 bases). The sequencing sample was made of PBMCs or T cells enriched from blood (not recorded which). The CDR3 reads CATEPPPRVGSAFF. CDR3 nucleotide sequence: TGTGCCACCGAACCCCCACCCAGGGTCGGCTCGGCTTTCTTT.